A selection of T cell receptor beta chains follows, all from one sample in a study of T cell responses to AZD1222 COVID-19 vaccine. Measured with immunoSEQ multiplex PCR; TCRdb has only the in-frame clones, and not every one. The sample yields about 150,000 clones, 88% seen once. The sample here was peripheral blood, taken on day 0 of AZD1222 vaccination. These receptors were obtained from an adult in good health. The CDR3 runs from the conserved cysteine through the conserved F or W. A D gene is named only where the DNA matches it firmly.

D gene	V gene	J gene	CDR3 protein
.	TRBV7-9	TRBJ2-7	CASSQGRDYEQYF
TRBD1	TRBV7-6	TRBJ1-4	CASSTGTGREKLFF
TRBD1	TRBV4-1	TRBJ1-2	CASSHQGAHYGYTF
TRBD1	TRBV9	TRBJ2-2	CASSLGTGGRTGELFF
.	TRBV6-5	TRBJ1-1	CASTYESGNTEAFF
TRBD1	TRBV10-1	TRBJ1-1	CASSDFGTGATEAFF
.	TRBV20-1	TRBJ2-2	CSASGPGVTGELFF
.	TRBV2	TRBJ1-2	CASSDSGYGYTF
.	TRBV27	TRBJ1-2	CASSLRQGSGWNYGYTF
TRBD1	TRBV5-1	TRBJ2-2	CASRGQGLAGELFF
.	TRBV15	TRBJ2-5	CATSRDPGETQYF
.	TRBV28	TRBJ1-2	CASRVNTNYGYTF
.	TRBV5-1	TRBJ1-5	CASSLNPTDNQPQHF
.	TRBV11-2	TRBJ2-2	CASSPRPTGSTGELFF